A single sample is the source of the 22 T cell receptor beta chains below, sequenced in a study of cytomegalovirus exposure and HLA in healthy donors. The PCR used 60 Vbeta and 13 Jbeta primers. Clones were sequenced by immunoSEQ multiplex PCR, and TCRdb holds only the in-frame ones, with some missing. The sample shows about 270,000 clones, 70% to 90% of them seen only once. Specimen: PBMCs. The receptors come from a man aged 35 to 55 in good health and CMV-seropositive.

This sequence joins TRBV6-5 and TRBJ1-2, with D unresolved. V lost 6 bases and J 7 bases, leaving 12 bases between the germline ends. This CDR3 has 12 residues. Germline CDR1 reads MNHEY; CDR2 reads SVGAGI. CDR3 sequence (DNA): TGTGCCAGCAGACCCCTAGAGAGTGGCTACACCTTC. Its translation: CASRPLESGYTF.

The chain carries TRBV2 and TRBJ1-1; D unresolved. Germline CDR1 SNHLY, CDR2 FYNNEI. The CDR3 runs 13 residues. The V and J ends lost 0 bases and 6 bases respectively, with 8 bases between them. The CDR3 DNA is TGTGCCAGCAGTGAAGCGCAGTTGTCTGAAGCTTTCTTT. The encoded protein is CASSEAQLSEAFF.

V usage is TRBV9 and J usage is TRBJ2-1; 11 bases match TRBD2. The CDR3 is 16 amino acids. The trim removed 4 bases at V and 6 bases at J, leaving 9 bases unmatched. Germline V gene data show CDR1 as SGDLS and CDR2 as YYNGEE. DNA for the CDR3: TGTGCCAGCAGCCGCCTTCCGGGACTAGCGGTCAATGAGCAGTTCTTC. Amino acids: CASSRLPGLAVNEQFF.

The V gene is TRBV7-9, the J gene TRBJ2-3, with 9 bases lining up with TRBD1. Germline lookup yields CDR1 SEHNR and CDR2 FQNEAQ (reference sequence). This CDR3 spans 16 amino acids. Germline trimming cut 2 bases from V and 5 bases from J; bases unmatched to any gene: 8. This chain's CDR3 is CASSLSGTGTRDTQYF. The CDR3 DNA sequence: TGTGCCAGCAGCTTATCCGGGACAGGGACCCGAGATACGCAGTATTTT.

The CDR3: CASNGQGNEKLFF. The CDR3 nucleotides read TGTGCCAGCAACGGCCAGGGTAATGAAAAACTGTTTTTT. This sequence joins TRBV2 and TRBJ1-4; D perhaps matches TRBD1 (5 bases). The CDR3 totals 13 residues. The germline CDR1 and CDR2 sequences are SNHLY and FYNNEI. Trimming stripped 7 bases from V and 4 bases from J, with 10 bases between.

The chain links TRBV5-4 to TRBJ1-3; the D gene is possibly TRBD1 (6 bases). This CDR3 spans 16 amino acids. Germline lookup yields CDR1 SGHNT and CDR2 YYREEE (reference sequence). The V end lost 6 bases, the J end lost 2 bases, and 18 bases lay between the germline ends. The CDR3 spells CASTSGGTFTGNTIYF. The CDR3 bases are TGTGCCAGCACCTCGGGGGGGACATTCACTGGAAACACCATATATTTT.

The chain uses TRBV29-1 and TRBJ2-7, with 9 bases aligning to TRBD1. The CDR3 loop spans 17 amino acids. Trimming cost V 7 bases and J 2 bases; bases outside gene matches: 18. Germline values: CDR1 SQVTM, CDR2 ANQGSEA. The CDR3 nucleotides read TGCAGCGCCCGGGGCTTTGAGGTACAGGGGGCTCCCTACGAGCAGTACTTC. Its protein is CSARGFEVQGAPYEQYF.

The chain uses TRBV9 and TRBJ1-2; TRBD1 might be the D (5 bases). CDR1 SGDLS and CDR2 YYNGEE come from the germline V gene. The CDR3 is made up of 15 amino acids. The V and J ends lost 0 bases and 4 bases respectively, with 13 bases between them. The CDR3 DNA reads as TGTGCCAGCAGCGTAGAAGGGGCGTCTGGCTATGGCTACACCTTC. It yields the protein CASSVEGASGYGYTF. The full variable domain, rest sourced from reference TRBV9 and TRBJ1-2, is DSGVTQTPKHLITATGQRVTLRCSPRSGDLSVYWYQQSLDQGLQFLIQYYNGEERAKGNILERFSAQQFPDLHSELNLSSLELGDSALYFCASSVEGASGYGYTFGSGTRLTVV.

On this clone: This sample also contains other DNA sequences that code for the same CDR3. The CDR3 nucleotides are TGTGCCAGCAGCGTAGGTGCTAGCGGTTCCTACGAGCAGTACTTC. Its protein product is CASSVGASGSYEQYF. J is TRBJ2-7 and V is TRBV9; the match to TRBD2 covers 7 bases. CDR1 is SGDLS, CDR2 YYNGEE, per germline. CDR3 length: 15 residues. The ends lost 0 bases at V and 1 base at J; junction bases unmatched: 4.

The rearrangement links TRBV13 to TRBJ2-2; the D is unclear. CDR1 and CDR2 from the germline V gene are PRHDT and FYEKMQ (reference sequence). V was pared by 5 bases and J by 7 bases, with 11 bases between. CDR3 size: 13 residues. The CDR3 spells CASSLRLDGELFF. The CDR3 coding sequence is TGTGCCAGCAGCCTCCGACTGGACGGGGAGCTGTTTTTT.

The chain's CDR3 is CASSSQGVAGGREQYF. The CDR3, as DNA: TGTGCCAGCAGCTCCCAGGGGGTGGCGGGAGGGAGGGAGCAGTACTTC. This chain joins TRBV7-2 and TRBJ2-7; TRBD2 agrees at 9 bases. The J segment lost 7 bases and the V segment lost 4 bases, leaving 14 bases of the junction unmatched. The CDR3 loop spans 16 amino acids. Germline CDR1 reads SGHTA; CDR2 reads FQGNSA. The whole variable domain, filled in from reference TRBV7-2 and TRBJ2-7, reads GAGVSQSPSNKVTEKGKDVELRCDPISGHTALYWYRQSLGQGLEFLIYFQGNSAPDKSGLPSDRFSAERTGGSVSTLTIQRTQQEDSAVYLCASSSQGVAGGREQYFGPGTRLTVT.

This chain uses TRBV4-1 with TRBJ1-2; 11 bases match TRBD1. CDR3 length equals 17 residues. The V gene end was trimmed by 3 bases and the J gene end by 4 bases; junction bases not matched to a gene: 10. The germline gives CDR1 MGHRA, CDR2 YSYEKL. CDR3 region: CASSHPRTGTGGYGYTF. DNA of the CDR3: TGCGCCAGCAGCCATCCTCGTACCGGGACAGGGGGCTATGGCTACACCTTC.

V and J are TRBV27 and TRBJ2-6, with 11 bases identical to TRBD2. Germline CDR1 MNHEY, CDR2 SMNVEV (reference sequence). The trim removed 5 bases at V and 3 bases at J, leaving 3 bases unmatched. CDR3 length: 16 residues. Here the CDR3 DNA reads TGTGCCAGCAGTCCACTAGCGGGAGTTGGGGCCAACGTCCTGACTTTC. This encodes CASSPLAGVGANVLTF.

CDR3 region: CASSLRGLAGPYNEQFF. The CDR3 DNA follows: TGTGCCAGCAGCCTCCGAGGACTAGCGGGCCCCTACAATGAGCAGTTCTTC. The chain couples TRBV7-9 to TRBJ2-1; TRBD2 matches 11 bases. Unmatched junction bases numbered 8, after V lost 5 bases and J lost 2 bases. CDR1 SEHNR and CDR2 FQNEAQ come from the germline V gene (reference sequence). This CDR3 region has 17 residues.

The rearrangement uses TRBV4-1 and TRBJ2-5; 15 bases are a match to TRBD2. Germline V gene sequence: CDR1 MGHRA, CDR2 YSYEKL. This CDR3 is 18 amino acids long. V lost 1 base and J lost 1; bases outside the gene matches: 4. The CDR3 nucleotides read TGCGCCAGCAGCCAAGCCGGGACTAGCGGGAGGCCCCAAGAGACCCAGTACTTC. It yields the protein CASSQAGTSGRPQETQYF.

DNA of the CDR3: TGCGCCAGCAGCACGGGGACAGGGATATCCTACGAGCAGTACTTC. Amino acid sequence: CASSTGTGISYEQYF. The chain has TRBV5-1 and TRBJ2-7, with 9 bases aligning to TRBD1. CDR1 is SGHRS, CDR2 YFSETQ, per germline. The J segment lost 1 base and the V segment lost 4 bases, leaving 6 bases of the junction unmatched. This CDR3 has 15 residues.

This rearrangement joins TRBV30 to TRBJ2-5; TRBD2 matches 10 bases. With V trimmed by 0 bases and J by 5 bases, 24 bases remained unmatched. Looked up from germline, CDR1 is GTSNPN and CDR2 is SVGIG (reference sequence). This CDR3 region has 21 residues. The CDR3 region is CAWSVNPLWSHSTLAGETQYF. CDR3 sequence (DNA): TGTGCCTGGAGTGTAAACCCACTTTGGTCCCACTCCACACTAGCGGGGGAGACCCAGTACTTC.

Of note for this clone: Other nucleotide sequences in the sample specify the same CDR3. The V call is TRBV28, the J call TRBJ1-1, with D perhaps TRBD1 (6 bases). The V gene's germline CDR1 is MDHEN and CDR2 SYDVKM. V lost 2 bases and J lost 2, with 9 bases in between. CDR3 size: 14 residues. CDR3 amino acids: CASSLRGGNTEAFF. CDR3 sequence (DNA): TGTGCCAGCAGTTTAAGGGGGGGAAACACTGAAGCTTTCTTT.

The chain employs TRBV7-9 and TRBJ2-3; TRBD1 matches at 9 bases. Germline loops: CDR1 SEHNR, CDR2 FQNEAQ (reference sequence). The CDR3 length is 15 residues. V lost 6 bases and J lost 2; bases outside the gene matches: 6. The CDR3 is CASSTGQGNTDTQYF. CDR3 sequence (DNA): TGTGCCAGCAGTACCGGACAGGGGAACACAGATACGCAGTATTTT.

The V call is TRBV9, the J call TRBJ2-1; 12 nucleotides line up with TRBD2. Looked up from germline, CDR1 is SGDLS and CDR2 is YYNGEE. V was pared by 7 bases and J by 6 bases, with 8 bases of the junction left unmatched. The CDR3 runs 15 residues. CDR3 sequence reads: CASGPLAGGTNEQFF. As DNA, the CDR3 is TGTGCCAGCGGCCCACTAGCGGGAGGTACCAATGAGCAGTTCTTC. The variable domain in full, completed from reference TRBV9 and TRBJ2-1, reads DSGVTQTPKHLITATGQRVTLRCSPRSGDLSVYWYQQSLDQGLQFLIQYYNGEERAKGNILERFSAQQFPDLHSELNLSSLELGDSALYFCASGPLAGGTNEQFFGPGTRLTVL.

This chain joins TRBV13 and TRBJ1-2; D perhaps matches TRBD1 (6 bases). The CDR3 covers 14 residues. Germline V gene lookup returns CDR1 PRHDT and CDR2 FYEKMQ (reference sequence). The V and J ends lost 2 bases and 3 bases respectively, with 10 bases between them. The chain's CDR3 is CASSLRQDDYGYTF. The DNA for the CDR3 is TGTGCCAGCAGCTTACGACAGGACGACTATGGCTACACCTTC.

This clone was seen only once. Other DNA sequences in this sample translate to the same CDR3. The CDR3 region is CASSATNSYEQYF. In DNA form, the CDR3 reads TGTGCCAGCAGCGCTACCAACTCCTACGAGCAGTACTTC. The V gene is TRBV5-4, the J gene TRBJ2-7; D gene unclear. V lost 4 bases, J lost 0 bases, and 8 bases lay in between. CDR1 SGHNT and CDR2 YYREEE come from the germline V gene (reference sequence). The CDR3 totals 13 residues.